These 22 T cell receptor beta chains were all obtained from the same sample, sequenced in a study of T-cell memory formation after mild COVID-19. TCRdb recomputed calls from the 5' RACE reads with MiXCR, one row per CDR3 protein. The sample contains some 190,000 distinct CDR3 sequences, 15% to 20% of which appear only once. Sequenced material: PBMCs or a T cell subset sorted from them (not recorded which). The receptors derive from an adult woman who had mild COVID-19 (a few samples of this study predate the infection). Cell type and time point are not known.

This clonotype turned up a few times. The CDR3 region has the DNA TGCAGTGCTAAGAGAGTTCCTGGGGCCAACGTCCTGACTTTC. Protein sequence: CSAKRVPGANVLTF. The chain joins TRBV20-1 to TRBJ2-6; D is uncertain. This CDR3 is built from 14 residues. Looked up from germline, CDR1 is DFQATT and CDR2 is SNEGSKA (reference sequence). Deletions cut 4 bases from V and 2 bases from J, with 9 bases between.

This rearrangement joins TRBV20-1 to TRBJ1-6; no reliable D call. The V end lost 3 bases, the J end lost 4 bases, and 7 bases lay between the germline ends. The length of the CDR3 is 13 residues. From germline, CDR1 is DFQATT and CDR2 SNEGSKA (reference sequence). CDR3 in amino acids: CSASMGYNSPLHF. CDR3 nucleotides: TGCAGTGCTAGTATGGGTTATAATTCACCCCTCCACTTT.

This clonotype was found a few times. The V and J genes are TRBV6-1 and TRBJ1-2, with unresolved D. The CDR3 totals 13 residues. Germline CDR1 MNHNS, CDR2 SASEGT. V was pared by 1 base and J by 8 bases, with 11 bases between. CDR3 DNA: TGTGCCAGCAGTGAAGTGGAATTGGGCGGCTACACCTTC. Protein product: CASSEVELGGYTF.

This clonotype was seen a handful of times. CDR3 protein: CASSPGGTKGYEQYF. Here the CDR3 DNA reads TGTGCCAGCAGCCCAGGGGGTACCAAAGGCTACGAGCAGTACTTC. The J gene is TRBJ2-7, the V gene TRBV5-4, with 7 bases that match TRBD1. CDR3 size: 15 residues. Germline lookup yields CDR1 SGHNT and CDR2 YYREEE (reference sequence). J gave up 3 bases and V 4 bases, and 10 bases lay outside the gene matches.

CDR3 region: CSARDLGQGDQPQHF. As DNA, the CDR3 is TGCAGTGCTAGAGATCTTGGGCAGGGAGATCAGCCCCAGCATTTT. The chain combines TRBV20-1 with TRBJ1-5; tentative D call: TRBD1 (5 bases). CDR3 length equals 15 residues. Per germline, CDR1 DFQATT and CDR2 SNEGSKA (reference sequence). Trimming shortened V by 0 bases and J by 5 bases, and 14 bases separated the two germline ends.

V gene TRBV5-4 combines with J gene TRBJ1-1; tentative D call: TRBD1 (5 bases). This CDR3 comprises 15 residues. The V gene's germline CDR1 is SGHNT and CDR2 YYREEE (reference sequence). The ends were cut back, 5 bases at V and 0 bases at J, with 14 bases in the middle. CDR3 sequence reads: CASSSLGEMNTEAFF. In DNA, the CDR3 is TGTGCCAGCAGTTCGTTGGGGGAGATGAACACTGAAGCTTTCTTT.

The chain has TRBV9 and TRBJ1-1; D unclear. The CDR3 covers 15 residues. Germline V gene lookup returns CDR1 SGDLS and CDR2 YYNGEE. V lost 4 bases, J lost 0 bases, and 13 bases lay in between. The CDR3 loop is CASSPPGSMNTEAFF. The CDR3 nucleotides are TGTGCCAGCAGCCCGCCGGGTAGCATGAACACTGAAGCTTTCTTT.

Only a few counts were recorded for this clonotype. V gene TRBV12-3 or TRBV12-4 combines with J gene TRBJ1-2; 8 positions match TRBD1. The CDR3 runs to 13 residues. V was clipped by 5 bases and J by 8 bases; unmatched bases: 7. This CDR3 is CASSPRTGSGYTF. CDR3 coding DNA: TGTGCCAGCAGTCCTAGGACAGGGAGCGGCTACACCTTC.

The chain uses TRBV6-5 and TRBJ2-4; D perhaps matches TRBD1 (5 bases). Germline V gives CDR1 MNHEY, CDR2 SVGAGI. V gave up 9 bases and J gave up 3 bases, with 18 bases separating them. This CDR3 has 15 residues. The CDR3 is CASTPLQGGKNIQYF. CDR3 sequence (DNA): TGTGCCAGTACCCCGTTGCAGGGTGGCAAAAACATTCAGTACTTC.

The chain employs TRBV3-1 and TRBJ1-4; 8 bases fit TRBD1. With V trimmed by 5 bases and J by 8 bases, 10 bases remained unmatched. The CDR3 covers 15 residues. CDR1 and CDR2 from the germline V gene are LGHDT and YNNKEL (reference sequence). This chain's CDR3 is CASSTLRTGSEKLFF. The CDR3 DNA is TGTGCCAGCAGCACACTAAGGACAGGGAGCGAAAAACTGTTTTTT.

The chain recombines TRBV5-1 with TRBJ2-3; the D is unclear. The CDR3 has 17 amino acids. Germline V gives CDR1 SGHRS, CDR2 YFSETQ. Trimming took off 4 bases at V and 0 bases at J, with 18 bases between the two ends. As DNA, the CDR3 is TGCGCCAGCAGCGTTAACTCCCCAAGAACTAGCACAGATACGCAGTATTTT. Its protein product is CASSVNSPRTSTDTQYF.

The genes are TRBV7-6 and TRBJ1-1, with D hard to call. CDR3 length: 15 amino acids. The V end was cut by 1 base, the J end by 1 base, with 10 bases between. CDR1 is SGHVS, CDR2 FNYEAQ, per germline. The CDR3 DNA is TGTGCCAGCAGCTTAGAGGCCCGAAAGAACACTGAAGCTTTCTTT. Translation: CASSLEARKNTEAFF.

Only a few counts were recorded for this clonotype. The CDR3 region has the DNA TGTGCCAGCAGTCCCGAAGCGGGGGGGTGGGCGCAGTACTTC. Encoded protein: CASSPEAGGWAQYF. The V call is TRBV12-3 or TRBV12-4, the J call TRBJ2-7, with 10 bases fitting TRBD2. The ends lost 5 bases at V and 9 bases at J; junction bases unmatched: 10. CDR3 length equals 14 residues.

This clonotype was found a few times. This chain links TRBV10-3 with TRBJ2-3; possibly TRBD2 for D (6 bases). Per the germline V gene, CDR1 is ENHRY and CDR2 is SYGVKD. This CDR3 contains 12 residues. Trimming cost V 5 bases and J 4 bases, with 7 bases left between them. The chain's CDR3 is CAISPSADTQYF. CDR3 bases: TGTGCCATCAGTCCTAGCGCAGATACGCAGTATTTT.

The gene calls are TRBV6-2 or TRBV6-3 and TRBJ2-1; D is perhaps TRBD1 (5 bases). The V gene lost 6 bases and the J gene lost 8 bases, with 23 bases spanning the gap. The germline V gene encodes CDR1 MNHEY and CDR2 SVGEGT. The CDR3 has 16 residues. CDR3 coding DNA: TGTGCCAGCAGCCCAGGGTTTTTTGGTCCGGTACATGAGCAGTTCTTC. Amino acid sequence: CASSPGFFGPVHEQFF.

The chain has TRBV7-9 and TRBJ1-1, with a tentative D call TRBD1 (6 bases). V lost 1 base, J lost 11 bases, and 14 bases lay in between. Per germline, CDR1 SEHNR and CDR2 FQNEAQ (reference sequence). CDR3 size: 13 residues. The CDR3 region has the DNA TGTGCCAGCAGCTTAGACTATACAGGGTGGGCTTTCTTT. Protein: CASSLDYTGWAFF.

This clonotype has more than one count but fewer than ten. The junction does not match germline at one end; this may be a read error. The chain combines TRBV5-1 with TRBJ2-2; D ambiguous. Germline V gene data show CDR1 as SGHRS and CDR2 as YFSETQ. This CDR3 is built from 13 residues. DNA of the CDR3: TGCGCCAGCCGCTTTTTGAACACCGGGGAGCTGTTTTTT. Residues: CASRFLNTGELFF.

This clonotype was detected a few times. This chain uses TRBV24-1 with TRBJ1-2; D gene uncertain. V dropped 4 bases and J dropped 2 bases, with 19 bases sitting between them. In germline, CDR1 is KGHDR, CDR2 SFDVKD. This CDR3 region has 17 residues. The CDR3 DNA is TGTGCCACCAGTGACCCCTTGAAGGGCGGGTACAACTATGGCTACACCTTC. It translates to CATSDPLKGGYNYGYTF.

This clonotype was picked up a small number of times. CDR3 protein: CSATGQGMTEAFF. CDR3 coding DNA: TGCAGTGCTACCGGACAGGGAATGACTGAAGCTTTCTTT. J is TRBJ1-1 and V is TRBV20-1, with 8 bases that match TRBD1. This CDR3 contains 13 residues. The V gene end was trimmed by 4 bases and the J gene end by 5 bases; junction bases not matched to a gene: 6. Per the germline V gene, CDR1 is DFQATT and CDR2 is SNEGSKA (reference sequence).

This clonotype was seen a handful of times. The chain couples TRBV24-1 to TRBJ2-1; TRBD1 agrees at 7 bases. The V and J ends lost 4 bases and 7 bases, in that order; junction bases with no gene match: 6. Germline loops: CDR1 KGHDR, CDR2 SFDVKD. CDR3 length: 14 residues. The CDR3 loop reads CATSEPGGANEQFF. CDR3 sequence (DNA): TGTGCCACCAGTGAGCCAGGGGGAGCAAATGAGCAGTTCTTC.

The rearrangement joins TRBV29-1 to TRBJ1-2, with 7 bases aligning to TRBD1. Germline CDR1 SQVTM, CDR2 ANQGSEA. V lost 4 bases to trimming and J lost 4 bases; unmatched junction nucleotides: 12. The CDR3 is made up of 15 amino acids. The CDR3 nucleotides are TGCAGCGTTGGACAGGGAGGTATGGGAGGCTATGGCTACACCTTC. It is translated as CSVGQGGMGGYGYTF.

This clonotype turned up a few times. CDR3: CASSLEGGRGTEAFF. The CDR3 DNA sequence: TGCGCCAGCAGCTTGGAGGGAGGTCGGGGAACTGAAGCTTTCTTT. The gene calls are TRBV5-1 and TRBJ1-1; unclear D gene. CDR3 length equals 15 residues. The ends were cut back, 0 bases at V and 5 bases at J, with 14 bases in the middle. Germline CDR1 SGHRS, CDR2 YFSETQ.